The rows below give T cell receptor beta chains drawn from one sample of a study of blood T cell repertoires in COVID-19. Profiled with immunoSEQ multiplex PCR; TCRdb holds only in-frame clones, not every one. Seen here are 400,000 to 550,000 clones, roughly 89% observed once, and the top ten hold 4.3%. Sequencing was done on a sample of peripheral blood. These receptor sequences come from a woman aged 25 to 39 with acute or convalescent COVID-19. CDR3s include the opening cysteine and the closing phenylalanine or tryptophan. D genes are given only for firm matches.

CASSMHPGQGSGGYTF	TRBV19	TRBJ1-2	TRBD1
CASYFSRTGGQNTGELFF	TRBV2	TRBJ2-2	TRBD1
CASSQYTGGNQPQHF	TRBV4-1	TRBJ1-5	TRBD1
CASSSTSGVSGANVLTF	TRBV3-1/TRBV3-2	TRBJ2-6	TRBD2
CASVRGGYTF	TRBV13	TRBJ1-2	NA
CASSLDLVGGAFYNEQFF	TRBV7-9	TRBJ2-1	TRBD2
CASSFFGTGRFNEQFF	TRBV5-6	TRBJ2-1	TRBD1
CASSPGGASGGDTGELFF	TRBV9	TRBJ2-2	TRBD2
CASSFSGLAGNEQFF	TRBV11-2	TRBJ2-1	TRBD2
CASSYDRDAEAFF	TRBV2	TRBJ1-1	TRBD1
CSASRLVAGPLSNQPQHF	TRBV20-1	TRBJ1-5	NA
CAISLQTGATEAFF	TRBV10-3	TRBJ1-1	TRBD1
CASSIVSRDTQYF	TRBV19	TRBJ2-3	NA
CASSLVRDPYNEQFF	TRBV5-6	TRBJ2-1	NA
CASSSGDRDNTQYF	TRBV5-1	TRBJ2-3	TRBD1
CASSNQGALTEAFF	TRBV6-2/TRBV6-3	TRBJ1-1	TRBD1
CASSIGTTGDYGYTF	TRBV19	TRBJ1-2	TRBD1
CASSKGVTVGSEQYF	TRBV28	TRBJ2-7	NA
CASSLGTRPHEQFF	TRBV7-2	TRBJ2-1	TRBD2
CASRTGRVTDTQYF	TRBV19	TRBJ2-3	TRBD1
CASSSIMTSGGPYNEQFF	TRBV7-2	TRBJ2-1	TRBD2
CASGRKGLMQETQYF	TRBV2	TRBJ2-5	TRBD2
CASSLMPGLEADTQYF	TRBV7-3	TRBJ2-3	TRBD2
CATSDPSLAGGPVGETQYF	TRBV24-1	TRBJ2-5	TRBD2
CASRPKWSTRLQPQHF	TRBV19	TRBJ1-5	NA
CATSDLKAGPNTGELFF	TRBV24-1	TRBJ2-2	NA
CSARGQGNYGYTF	TRBV20-1	TRBJ1-2	TRBD1
CASSPPGQKETQYF	TRBV7-8	TRBJ2-5	TRBD1
CASNRRQGIEYF	TRBV2	TRBJ2-3	TRBD1
CASSHTGQGRYYEQYF	TRBV3-1/TRBV3-2	TRBJ2-7	TRBD1
CASSKVAGKTYEQYF	TRBV5-8	TRBJ2-7	NA
CASSVSARGSYNEQFF	TRBV9	TRBJ2-1	NA
CASSKATGQGGTAKNIQYF	TRBV19	TRBJ2-4	TRBD1
CASWGTGIEGTGELFF	TRBV6-6	TRBJ2-2	TRBD1
CASRASTDLYGYTF	TRBV2	TRBJ1-2	NA
CASSNVRAGELFF	TRBV12-3/TRBV12-4	TRBJ2-2	NA
CAWSVVAGQNSPLHF	TRBV30	TRBJ1-6	NA
CASRSGGSEQETQYF	TRBV28	TRBJ2-5	TRBD1
CATSAAGRYEQYF	TRBV24-1	TRBJ2-7	NA
CASSVLWGATEAFF	TRBV19	TRBJ1-1	NA
CATRSVSSGANVLTF	TRBV19	TRBJ2-6	NA
CASSLVRTSYEQYF	TRBV7-2	TRBJ2-7	NA
CASSPIPVAYEQYF	TRBV18	TRBJ2-7	NA
CASSSTGAGNTIYF	TRBV5-6	TRBJ1-3	TRBD1
CASSLRRSTGELFF	TRBV11-2	TRBJ2-2	NA
CASGQGFQSYEQYF	TRBV2	TRBJ2-7	NA
CASSPRGINTEAFF	TRBV5-4	TRBJ1-1	NA
CASMRQVKSGNTIYF	TRBV5-1	TRBJ1-3	NA
CATSDETGTGSRDEQFF	TRBV24-1	TRBJ2-1	TRBD1
CASSRRTGGAEAFF	TRBV6-5	TRBJ1-1	TRBD1
CASSLGHQSTGELFF	TRBV5-1	TRBJ2-2	NA
CASSQEGAGGGATGELFF	TRBV4-2	TRBJ2-2	TRBD2
CASRSTGSTNYGYTF	TRBV5-1	TRBJ1-2	NA
CAWSGLAGEFITDTQYF	TRBV30	TRBJ2-3	TRBD2
CASSSPSGQGAYEQYF	TRBV11-2	TRBJ2-7	TRBD1
CASSPGGDTGELFF	TRBV5-4	TRBJ2-2	TRBD2
CASSYTVAKNIQYF	TRBV6-6	TRBJ2-4	NA
CASSENEKLFF	TRBV6-5	TRBJ1-4	NA
CASSQETPGLQNIQYF	TRBV14	TRBJ2-4	NA
CASSLGGAGQPQHF	TRBV5-6	TRBJ1-5	TRBD1